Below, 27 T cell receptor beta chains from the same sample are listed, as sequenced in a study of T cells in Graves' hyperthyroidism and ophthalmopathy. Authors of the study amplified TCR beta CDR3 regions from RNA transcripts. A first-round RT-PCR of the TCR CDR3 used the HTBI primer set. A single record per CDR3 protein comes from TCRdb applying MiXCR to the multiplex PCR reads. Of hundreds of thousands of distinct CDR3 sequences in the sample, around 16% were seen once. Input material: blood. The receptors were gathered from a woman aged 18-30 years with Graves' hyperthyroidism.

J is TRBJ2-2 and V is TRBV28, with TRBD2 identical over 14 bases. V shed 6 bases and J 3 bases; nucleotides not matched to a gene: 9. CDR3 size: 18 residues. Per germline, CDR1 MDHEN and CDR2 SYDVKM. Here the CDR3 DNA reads TGTGCCAGCAGCCCACAGACTAGCGGGAGGGTCGACACCGGGGAGCTGTTTTTT. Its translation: CASSPQTSGRVDTGELFF.

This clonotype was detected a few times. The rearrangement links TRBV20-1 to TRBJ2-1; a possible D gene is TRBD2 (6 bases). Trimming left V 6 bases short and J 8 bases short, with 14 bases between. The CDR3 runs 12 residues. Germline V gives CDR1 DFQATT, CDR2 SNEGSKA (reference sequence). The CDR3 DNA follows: TGCAGTGCCCGCGGGACCCGCGATGAGCAGTTCTTC. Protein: CSARGTRDEQFF.

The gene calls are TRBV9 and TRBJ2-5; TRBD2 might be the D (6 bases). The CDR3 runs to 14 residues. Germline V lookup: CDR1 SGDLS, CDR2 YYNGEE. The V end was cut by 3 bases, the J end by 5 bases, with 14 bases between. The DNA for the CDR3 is TGTGCCAGCAGCGCGGGGACTTGGAGGGAGACCCAGTACTTC. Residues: CASSAGTWRETQYF.

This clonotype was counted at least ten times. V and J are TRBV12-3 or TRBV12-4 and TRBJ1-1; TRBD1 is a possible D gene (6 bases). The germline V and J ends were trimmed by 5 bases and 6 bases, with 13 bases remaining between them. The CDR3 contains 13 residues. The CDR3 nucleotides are TGTGCCAGCAGTCCAGGGGATGTGCCTGAAGCTTTCTTT. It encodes CASSPGDVPEAFF.

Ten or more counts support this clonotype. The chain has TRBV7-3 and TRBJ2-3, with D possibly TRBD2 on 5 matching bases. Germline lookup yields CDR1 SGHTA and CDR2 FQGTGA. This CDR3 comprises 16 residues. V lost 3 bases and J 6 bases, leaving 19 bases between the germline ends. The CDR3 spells CASSLYPGKPMDTQYF. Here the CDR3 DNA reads TGTGCCAGCAGCTTGTATCCGGGAAAGCCCATGGATACGCAGTATTTT. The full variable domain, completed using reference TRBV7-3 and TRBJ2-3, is GAGVSQTPSNKVTEKGKYVELRCDPISGHTALYWYRQSLGQGPEFLIYFQGTGAADDSGLPNDRFFAVRPEGSVSTLKIQRTERGDSAVYLCASSLYPGKPMDTQYFGPGTRLTVL.

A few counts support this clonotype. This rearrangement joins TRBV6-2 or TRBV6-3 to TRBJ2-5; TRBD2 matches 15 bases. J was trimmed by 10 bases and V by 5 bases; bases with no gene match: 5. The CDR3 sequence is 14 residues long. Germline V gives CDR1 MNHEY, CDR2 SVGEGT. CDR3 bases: TGTGCCAGCAGTCGGGGACTAGCGGGAGGTATCCAGTACTTC. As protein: CASSRGLAGGIQYF.

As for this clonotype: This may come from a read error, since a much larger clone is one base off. CDR3 DNA: TGTGCCGGCAGTTCCCGAGATGATAATTCACCCCTCCACTTT. Its protein is CAGSSRDDNSPLHF. The chain has TRBV28 and TRBJ1-6, with D hard to call. This CDR3 contains 14 residues. Germline V CDR1 and CDR2: MDHEN, SYDVKM.

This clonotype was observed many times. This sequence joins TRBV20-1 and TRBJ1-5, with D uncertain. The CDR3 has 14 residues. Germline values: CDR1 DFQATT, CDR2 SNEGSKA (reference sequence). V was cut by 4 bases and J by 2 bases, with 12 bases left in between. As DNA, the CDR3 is TGCAGTGCTACACCCACGAAGGGCAATCAGCCCCAGCATTTT. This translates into CSATPTKGNQPQHF.

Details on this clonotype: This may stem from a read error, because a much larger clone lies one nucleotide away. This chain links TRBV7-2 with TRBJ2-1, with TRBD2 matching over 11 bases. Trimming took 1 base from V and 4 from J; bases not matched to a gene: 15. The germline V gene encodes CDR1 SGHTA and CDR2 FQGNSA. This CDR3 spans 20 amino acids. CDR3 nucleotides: TGTGCCAGCAGCTTAGACTTTTGGACTAGCGGGCGACGACAGTACAATGAGCAGTTCTTC. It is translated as CASSLDFWTSGRRQYNEQFF.

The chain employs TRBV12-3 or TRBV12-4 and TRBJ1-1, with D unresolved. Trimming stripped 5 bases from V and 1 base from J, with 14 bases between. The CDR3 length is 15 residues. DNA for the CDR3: TGTGCCAGCAGTCCCGACGGGTTTCAGAACACTGAAGCTTTCTTT. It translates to CASSPDGFQNTEAFF.

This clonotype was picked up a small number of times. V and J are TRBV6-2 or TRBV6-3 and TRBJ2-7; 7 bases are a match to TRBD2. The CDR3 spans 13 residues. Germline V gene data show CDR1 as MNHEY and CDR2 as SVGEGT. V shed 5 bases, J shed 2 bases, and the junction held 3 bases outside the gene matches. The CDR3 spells CASSSGEPYEQYF. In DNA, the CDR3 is TGTGCCAGCAGTAGCGGGGAACCCTACGAGCAGTACTTC.

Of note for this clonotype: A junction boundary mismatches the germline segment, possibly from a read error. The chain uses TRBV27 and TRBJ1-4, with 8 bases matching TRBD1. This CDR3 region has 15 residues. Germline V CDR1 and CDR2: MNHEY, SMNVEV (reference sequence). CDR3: CASKINRGNNEQLFF. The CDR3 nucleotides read TGTGCCAGCAAAATAAACAGGGGGAATAATGAACAACTGTTTTTT.

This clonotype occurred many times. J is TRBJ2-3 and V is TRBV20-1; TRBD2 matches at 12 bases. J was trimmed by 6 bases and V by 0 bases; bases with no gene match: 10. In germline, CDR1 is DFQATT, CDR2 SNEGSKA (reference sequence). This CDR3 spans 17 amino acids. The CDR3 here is CSARDYVTSGGTDTQYF. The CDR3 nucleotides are TGCAGTGCTAGAGATTATGTGACTAGCGGGGGAACGGATACGCAGTATTTT.

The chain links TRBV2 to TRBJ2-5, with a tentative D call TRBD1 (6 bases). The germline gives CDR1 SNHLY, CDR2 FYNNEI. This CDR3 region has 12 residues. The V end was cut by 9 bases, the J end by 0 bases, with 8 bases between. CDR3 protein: CARQGNQETQYF. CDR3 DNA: TGTGCCAGACAGGGAAACCAAGAGACCCAGTACTTC.

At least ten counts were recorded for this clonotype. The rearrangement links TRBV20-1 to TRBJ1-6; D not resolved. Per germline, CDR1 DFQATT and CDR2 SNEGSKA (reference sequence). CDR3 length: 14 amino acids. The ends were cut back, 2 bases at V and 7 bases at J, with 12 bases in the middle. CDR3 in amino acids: CSARRASRNSPLHF. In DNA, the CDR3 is TGCAGTGCTAGAAGGGCGTCTCGGAATTCACCCCTCCACTTT.

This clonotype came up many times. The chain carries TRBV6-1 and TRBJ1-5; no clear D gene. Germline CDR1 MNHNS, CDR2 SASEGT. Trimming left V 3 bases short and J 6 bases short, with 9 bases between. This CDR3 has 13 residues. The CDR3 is CASSEEWRQPQHF. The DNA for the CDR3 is TGTGCCAGCAGTGAGGAATGGCGTCAGCCCCAGCATTTT.

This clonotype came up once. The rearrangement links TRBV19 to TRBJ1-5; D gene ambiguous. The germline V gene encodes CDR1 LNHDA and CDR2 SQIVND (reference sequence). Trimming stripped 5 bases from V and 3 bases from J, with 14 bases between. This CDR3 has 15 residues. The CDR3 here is CASSFFDRDNQPQHF. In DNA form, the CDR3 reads TGTGCCAGTAGTTTCTTCGACCGAGACAATCAGCCCCAGCATTTT.

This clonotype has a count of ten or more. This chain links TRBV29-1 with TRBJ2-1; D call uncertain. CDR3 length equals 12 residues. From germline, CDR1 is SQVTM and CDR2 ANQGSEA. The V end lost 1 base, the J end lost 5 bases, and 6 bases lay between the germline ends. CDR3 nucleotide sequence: TGCAGCGTTGAAGCGAACCACAATGAGCAGTTCTTC. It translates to CSVEANHNEQFF.

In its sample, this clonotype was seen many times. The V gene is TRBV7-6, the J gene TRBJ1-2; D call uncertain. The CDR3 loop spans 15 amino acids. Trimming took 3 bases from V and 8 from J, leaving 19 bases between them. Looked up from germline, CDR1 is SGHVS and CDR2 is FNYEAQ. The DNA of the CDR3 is TGTGCCAGCAGCTTTCCTCCGAACTATGTTGGGGGCTACACCTTC. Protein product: CASSFPPNYVGGYTF.

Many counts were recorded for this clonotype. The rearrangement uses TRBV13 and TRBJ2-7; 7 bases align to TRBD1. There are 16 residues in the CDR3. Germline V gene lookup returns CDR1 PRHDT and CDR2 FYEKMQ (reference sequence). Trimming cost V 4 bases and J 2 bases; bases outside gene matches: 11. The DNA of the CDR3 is TGTGCCAGCAGCTCCTGGGACAGCATTATGGCCTACGAGCAGTACTTC. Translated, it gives CASSSWDSIMAYEQYF. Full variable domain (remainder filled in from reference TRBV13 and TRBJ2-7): AAGVIQSPRHLIKEKRETATLKCYPIPRHDTVYWYQQGPGQDPQFLISFYEKMQSDKGSIPDRFSAQQFSDYHSELNMSSLELGDSALYFCASSSWDSIMAYEQYFGPGTRLTVT.

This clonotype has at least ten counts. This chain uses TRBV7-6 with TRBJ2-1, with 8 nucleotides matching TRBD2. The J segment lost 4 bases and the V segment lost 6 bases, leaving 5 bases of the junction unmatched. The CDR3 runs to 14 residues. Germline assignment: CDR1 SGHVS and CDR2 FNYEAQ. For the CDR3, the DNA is TGTGCCAGCAGGGTACTAGCGGATTACAATGAGCAGTTCTTC. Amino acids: CASRVLADYNEQFF.

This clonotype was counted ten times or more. The CDR3 sequence is CASSGIGMGGMQGYTF. The CDR3 nucleotides are TGTGCCAGCAGTGGTATCGGGATGGGGGGGATGCAGGGCTACACCTTC. The V and J genes are TRBV2 and TRBJ1-2; TRBD1 is a possible D gene (5 bases). Between the trimmed V and J ends, which lost 4 bases and 8 bases, there was a span of 23 bases. This CDR3 has 16 amino acids. CDR1 and CDR2 (germline): SNHLY, FYNNEI.

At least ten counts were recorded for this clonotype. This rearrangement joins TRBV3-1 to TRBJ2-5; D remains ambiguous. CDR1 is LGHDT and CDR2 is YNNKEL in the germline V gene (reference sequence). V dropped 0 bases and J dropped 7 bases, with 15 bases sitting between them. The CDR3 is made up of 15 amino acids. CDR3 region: CASSQDQATLGTQYF. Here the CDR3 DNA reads TGTGCCAGCAGCCAAGACCAGGCTACCCTGGGGACCCAGTACTTC.

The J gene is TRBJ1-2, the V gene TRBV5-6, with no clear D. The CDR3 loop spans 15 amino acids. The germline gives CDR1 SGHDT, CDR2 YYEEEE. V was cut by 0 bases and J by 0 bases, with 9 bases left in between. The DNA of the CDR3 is TGTGCCAGCAGCTTGGGCCTGGTAGCTAACTATGGCTACACCTTC. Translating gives CASSLGLVANYGYTF.

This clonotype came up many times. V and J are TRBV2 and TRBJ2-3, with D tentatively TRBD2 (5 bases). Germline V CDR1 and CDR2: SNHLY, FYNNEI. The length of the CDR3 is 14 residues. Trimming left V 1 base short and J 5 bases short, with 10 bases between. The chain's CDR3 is CASSEDLAGDTQYF. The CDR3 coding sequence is TGTGCCAGCAGTGAAGACCTAGCTGGAGATACGCAGTATTTT.

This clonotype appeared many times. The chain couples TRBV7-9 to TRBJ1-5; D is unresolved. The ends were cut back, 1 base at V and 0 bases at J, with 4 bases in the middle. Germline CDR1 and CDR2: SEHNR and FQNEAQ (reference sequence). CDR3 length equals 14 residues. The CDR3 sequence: CASSLVDSNQPQHF. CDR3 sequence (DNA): TGTGCCAGCAGCTTAGTAGATAGCAATCAGCCCCAGCATTTT.

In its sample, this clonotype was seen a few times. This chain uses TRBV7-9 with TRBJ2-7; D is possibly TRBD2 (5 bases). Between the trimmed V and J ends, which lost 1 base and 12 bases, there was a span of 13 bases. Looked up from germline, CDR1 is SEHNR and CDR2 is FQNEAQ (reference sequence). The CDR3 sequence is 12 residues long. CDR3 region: CASSLGGPEGYF. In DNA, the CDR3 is TGTGCCAGCAGCTTAGGGGGTCCAGAGGGGTACTTC.